This TCR beta chain originates from a study of CD4 T cells in relation to SARS-CoV-2 and coronaviruses. The method was immunoSEQ multiplex PCR; TCRdb's version includes in-frame clones alone and lacks a portion of them. Here the sample spans roughly 63,000 clones, 94% being singletons. CD4+ T cells from unexposed donors were obtained before the COVID-19 pandemic (2011-2018). The sequenced material came from naive CD4+ T cells from PBMCs. Subset: naive CD4+ T cells isolated by negative enrichment. This receptor was obtained from a human donor in good health.

This chain's CDR3 is CASSPGQRNYGYTF. CDR3 in DNA: TGTGCCAGCAGCCCCGGACAGCGCAACTATGGCTACACCTTC. This chain joins TRBV7-2 and TRBJ1-2; a weak D match, TRBD1 (6 bases). CDR3 length equals 14 residues. V shed 5 bases and J shed 2 bases, with 12 bases lying between them. The germline V gene encodes CDR1 SGHTA and CDR2 FQGNSA.